This T cell receptor beta chain was identified during a study of shared clonotypes between healthy human individuals. CD45RO-negative, CCR7-selected cells formed the naive CD8 fraction, which excluded terminally differentiated effector memory CD45RA+ cells. The germline V gene has CDR1 MNHEY and CDR2 SMNVEV (reference sequence). The CDR3 consists of 14 residues. TCRdb's table, derived via immunoSEQ multiplex PCR, lists solely in-frame clones and lacks some. Here the sample spans about 2 million clones, about 95% being singletons. V is TRBV27 and J is TRBJ1-5; tentative D call: TRBD1 (6 bases). This TCR was sampled from a man in his late teens or twenties in good health. The sample was naive CD8+ T cells sorted from blood. The CDR3 coding sequence is TGTGCAAGTGGGGGGGGCACACTCAATCAGCCCCAGCATTTT. This sequence encodes CASGGGTLNQPQHF.